This T cell receptor (beta chain) comes out of a study of blood T cell repertoires in COVID-19. In the study overall: Samples of COVID-19 (acute and convalescent) were obtained from the United States, Italy and Spain. The cDNA or gDNA used as material had been derived from T cells, B-cell-depleted T cells, or PBMCs.

During active infection, Seattle patients enrolled and were then monitored through disease. From germline, CDR1 is ENHRY and CDR2 SYGVKD. This CDR3 spans 16 amino acids. Trimming removed 0 bases at V and 3 bases at J, with 12 bases between. Per the original data handling: Reference gene primer amplification gave estimated nucleated cell counts. Clones were read by immunoSEQ multiplex PCR, and TCRdb kept only the in-frame ones, dropping some. That table supplies the V and J calls and clone size; D and trimming were determined from the DNA. There are roughly 90,000 clones in the sample; around 82% occur only once, and 2.5% to 3.5% lies in the top ten.

What was sequenced was peripheral blood. This clonotype was obtained from a woman of 80 years or more with COVID-19, enrolled during active disease. The rearrangement joins TRBV10-3 to TRBJ1-5; D may be TRBD1 (6 bases). CDR3 loop: CAISESQGLNNQPQHF. The CDR3 DNA is TGTGCCATCAGTGAGTCACAGGGTTTAAACAATCAGCCCCAGCATTTT.